This T cell receptor beta chain was documented in a study of T cells in Graves' hyperthyroidism and ophthalmopathy. Study summary: The authors collected peripheral blood at initial diagnosis, before any treatment. General study points: Expanded thyroid clonotypes (above 0.001) were mostly also found in blood.

Trimming removed 3 bases from V and 12 bases from J; junction bases left unmatched: 4. Germline V gene data show CDR1 as MDHEN and CDR2 as SYDVKM. This CDR3 is 11 amino acids long. This clonotype has at least ten counts. Its antigen remains unknown. TCR beta CDR3 region amplification was performed from RNA transcripts. The HTBI primer set drove a first-round RT-PCR of the TCR CDR3. TCRdb passed the multiplex PCR reads through MiXCR, listing each CDR3 protein once. The table includes fewer than 700,000 distinct CDR3 sequences, 15% to 20% detected once. Patients were aged 18 to 65, had disease duration under 2 months, and had newly diagnosed hyperthyroidism.

V and J are TRBV28 and TRBJ2-5, with 7 bases identical to TRBD2. The receptor comes from a woman younger than 45 with Graves' hyperthyroidism. The sample was blood. Written as DNA, the CDR3 is TGTGCCAGCAGTTTGGGGGGGGTAGAGTACTTC. Translating gives CASSLGGVEYF. The whole variable domain, remainder taken from reference TRBV28 and TRBJ2-5, is DVKVTQSSRYLVKRTGEKVFLECVQDMDHENMFWYRQDPGLGLRLIYFSYDVKMKEKGDIPEGYSVSREKKERFSLILESASTNQTSMYLCASSLGGVEYFGPGTRLLVL.